This T cell receptor beta chain was recovered during a study of neurological immune-mediated disorders (dated by TCRdb to 2018 to 2020). Looking at the study overall: Among the 35 or so multiple sclerosis patients, relapsing-remitting MS was present in some 30 and secondary progressive MS was present in 3. Peripheral blood TCR-beta repertoires from patients with HTLV-I-associated myelopathy (HAM/TSP), patients with multiple sclerosis, and healthy controls were compared in the study using UMI-based sequencing. Longitudinal samples, technical triplicates and paired sorted CD4+ and CD8+ T-cell subsets, alongside PBMC samples, were included among the roughly 97 TCR-beta libraries. The cohort included 60 to 70 subjects: about 15 with HAM/TSP, some 34 with multiple sclerosis, and around 20 healthy controls.

cDNA synthesis used template-switch 5'RACE with a primer carrying a 10-nucleotide random unique molecular identifier tagging each TCR transcript. Over 200 million TCR-beta sequences, covering 15-18 subjects, were produced in each sequencing run. The RNeasy kit was used to extract total RNA. TCR-beta VDJ regions were amplified with primers for the TCR constant region and the 5'RACE anchor, using the KAPA Real-time Library Amplification kit. A first PCR added sample indexes and Illumina adaptors, after which a second PCR increased the library yield. The roughly 650 bp TCR product was size-selected on a 2% E-gel SizeSelection system after Ampure bead purification. Before pooling, library quality was assessed on a Bioanalyzer, concentration was determined with Qubit, and library quantification was performed with the Kapa Library Quantification kit. An Illumina HiSeq 2500 sequenced the libraries paired-end 2 x 150 bp. To increase sequence diversity, roughly 24-31% phiX was spiked into each library pool. In the authors' own workflow: Quality-filtered reads were processed with the UMI-based MiGEC pipeline, which removed over 75% of raw TCR sequences during error correction. IMGT germline references were used for alignment of VDJ genes, and clonotypes were defined by a unique CDR3 amino acid sequence together with V-J genes. Clonal expansion, Shannon diversity and CDR3 relatedness (CalcPairwiseDistances, ClusterSamples) were evaluated with VDJtools, and phylogenetic trees were built with CLCbio workbench. A clone was classed as expanded if it had 8 or more unique UMIs, a cutoff based on coefficient-of-variation modelling across technical triplicates. The public reads were reprocessed in TCRdb via fastp at Q25 and MiXCR, keeping in-frame beta chains. Here each entry gathers all rows of one CDR3 protein and keeps the most common genes and DNA. In this record, the V and J calls reflect TCRdb's handling and not the investigators' own analysis. This sample has about 120,000 distinct CDR3 sequences in its table, and about 3.2% of those were observed once. Over 1% of the sample rests with the top ten.

For the unsorted PBMC libraries, 2 million PBMCs were stored in RNAlater at -80 degrees C until RNA extraction and were used to generate the libraries. The multiple sclerosis patients were enrolled in a US clinical protocol that used magnetic resonance imaging to evaluate disease progression. PBMCs were separated from peripheral blood using Ficoll-Hypaque density gradient centrifugation and then cryopreserved in liquid nitrogen. In the case of this clonotype: Its antigen is not yet known. There are no base qualities to consult, and no much larger clone falls within one base.

Between the V and J ends, shortened by 5 bases and 12 bases respectively, the junction contains 23 bases. The CDR3 runs 14 residues from the cysteine to the phenylalanine. Just CDR3 DNA is preserved here, 42 bases in frame from base 1. CDR1 and CDR2 were assigned from the germline V gene (reference sequence) as DFQATT and SNEGSKA. What the study reported, not specific to this receptor: Expanded clones from different subjects shared no identical CDR3 amino acid sequences, which suggests that TCR-beta repertoires were private in all groups. Phylogenetic analysis grouped repertoires from 18 of 34 MS patients into a cluster of related CDR3 sequences, suggesting a possible repertoire-level signature. The MS cluster showed no association with clinical or MRI features, and the authors stated that larger cohorts are needed. TCR clonal expansion was greatest in HAM/TSP patients and smallest in MS patients, who ranked below even healthy controls.

This chain is built from TRBV20-1 and TRBJ1-3; a weak D assignment points to TRBD1 (5 bases agree). This receptor was taken from a woman aged 30 to 39 with multiple sclerosis. Sequencing was performed on PBMCs. The CDR3 is CSALPGPKGKNIYF. The bases are TGCAGTGCTCTTCCGGGACCCAAAGGAAAAAACATATATTTT.